The rows below give T cell receptor beta chains drawn from one sample of a study of identifying expanded T cells in peripheral blood. Profiled with immunoSEQ multiplex PCR; TCRdb holds only in-frame clones, not every one. The data hold 60,000 to 70,000 clones, with over 75% observed a single time. Input material: blood. The receptors were gathered from a person aged 18 to 70 in good health. CDR3s include the opening cysteine and the closing phenylalanine or tryptophan. The D gene is left open where the match is weak. The size entry is marked missing in some rows and otherwise reads once, few, many or a size class.

TRBV6-6	.	.	TRBJ1-5	CASSRPGHINQPQHF	TGTGCCAGCAGTCGTCCGGGACATATCAATCAGCCCCAGCATTTT
TRBV5-8	TRBD1	.	TRBJ1-5	CASSPGQGINSNQPQHF	TGTGCCAGCAGCCCGGGACAGGGAATTAATAGCAATCAGCCCCAGCATTTT
TRBV9	.	.	TRBJ2-3	CASTHDSDTQYF	TGTGCCAGCACTCATGATTCAGATACGCAGTATTTT
TRBV4-3	TRBD2	.	TRBJ2-6	CASSPQLAGISSGANVLTF	TGCGCCAGCAGCCCCCAGCTAGCGGGAATTTCCTCTGGGGCCAACGTCCTGACTTTC
TRBV12-5	.	.	TRBJ1-5	CASGPGTYRQPQHF	TGTGCTAGTGGCCCCGGGACTTACCGACAGCCCCAGCATTTT
TRBV7-9	.	.	TRBJ2-5	CASSLANTVQETQYF	TGTGCCAGCAGCTTAGCGAATACAGTACAAGAGACCCAGTACTTC
TRBV14	.	.	TRBJ1-4	CASSQAGDYGAEKLFF	TGTGCCAGCAGCCAAGCTGGAGATTACGGGGCGGAAAAACTGTTTTTT
TRBV28	TRBD1	once	TRBJ1-2	CASSLGDRGRSYTF	TGTGCCAGCAGTTTGGGGGACAGGGGGCGAAGCTACACCTTC
TRBV4-1	TRBD1	.	TRBJ1-3	CASSQGQGPGNTIYF	TGCGCCAGCAGCCAAGGACAGGGCCCTGGAAACACCATATATTTT
TRBV7-9	.	.	TRBJ2-2	CASSPGGIGELFF	TGTGCCAGCAGCCCGGGCGGCATCGGGGAGCTGTTTTTT
TRBV6-5	.	.	TRBJ1-2	CASSEPFEDHGYTF	TGTGCCAGCAGCGAACCGTTCGAGGACCATGGCTACACCTTC
TRBV6-6	TRBD2	.	TRBJ2-2	CASSYLRGGNTGELFF	TGTGCCAGCAGTTACTTGCGGGGGGGGAACACCGGGGAGCTGTTTTTT
TRBV7-6	TRBD1	once	TRBJ2-7	CASSATGGGDEQYF	TGTGCCAGCAGCGCAACAGGGGGAGGCGACGAGCAGTACTTC